The 2 T cell receptor beta chains listed next were all sequenced from one sample in a study of glioma-infiltrating T cells after dendritic cell vaccination. Assay: immunoSEQ multiplex PCR; the TCRdb copy retains only in-frame clones and omits some. The profile shows some 110,000 clones, 90% of them singletons. The sample's time point: after dendritic cell vaccination, including at tumor progression/relapse. The source was blood, collected after dendritic cell vaccination. The receptors originated from a human donor with glioblastoma.

This clone was picked up one time. J is TRBJ2-1 and V is TRBV11-1; TRBD2 matches 9 bases. V dropped 3 bases and J dropped 4; count of bases not matched to a gene: 7. Germline assignment: CDR1 SGHAT and CDR2 FQDESV (reference sequence). The CDR3 runs 16 residues. In DNA form, the CDR3 reads TGTGCCAGCAGCTTTCGGTCTAGCGGGGCATACAATGAGCAGTTCTTC. Protein product: CASSFRSSGAYNEQFF.

The chain links TRBV19 to TRBJ1-2, with 7 positions matching TRBD1. V gave up 3 bases and J gave up 7 bases; unmatched junction bases: 8. Per germline, CDR1 LNHDA and CDR2 SQIVND (reference sequence). CDR3 length: 14 residues. The CDR3 sequence: CASSMVRDSVGYTF. The CDR3 region has the DNA TGTGCCAGTAGTATGGTTCGGGACAGTGTTGGCTACACCTTC. Combining the CDR3 with reference TRBV19 and TRBJ1-2 gives the whole variable domain DGGITQSPKYLFRKEGQNVTLSCEQNLNHDAMYWYRQDPGQGLRLIYYSQIVNDFQKGDIAEGYSVSREKKESFPLTVTSAQKNPTAFYLCASSMVRDSVGYTFGSGTRLTVV.